The present T cell receptor (beta chain) was sequenced within a study of monozygotic twins with cystic fibrosis. Study-level background: Approximately 3.2 micrograms of fragmented DNA underwent approximately 15 PCR cycles for library preparation.

TCRdb's copy holds only in-frame clones and misses some; the assay was immunoSEQ multiplex PCR. The sample yields 30,000 or so clones, roughly three fifths seen once. The germline V gene has CDR1 MNHEY and CDR2 SMNVEV (reference sequence). The CDR3 is made up of 14 amino acids. V lost 3 bases and J lost 5, with 11 bases in between. Input material: blood. This clonotype was obtained from a girl aged 5-17 years with cystic fibrosis. The chain recombines TRBV27 with TRBJ2-1, with D perhaps matching TRBD1 (5 bases). As DNA, the CDR3 is TGTGCCAGCAGTTTTTCCGACAGTAACAATGAGCAGTTCTTC. Translation: CASSFSDSNNEQFF.